The rows below give T cell receptor beta chains drawn from one sample of a study of cytomegalovirus exposure and HLA in healthy donors. TCRdb's table, derived via immunoSEQ multiplex PCR, lists solely in-frame clones and lacks some. The sample data list more than 100,000 clones. The sample consisted of PBMCs. These receptors were taken from a man aged 40-55 years in good health and CMV-seronegative. CDR3s include the opening cysteine and the closing phenylalanine or tryptophan. The D gene is left open where the match is weak.

.	TRBV5-8	TRBJ1-5	TGTGCCAGCAGCTTGAATTCTCTCGGTCCCCAGCATTTT	CASSLNSLGPQHF
TRBD1	TRBV5-6	TRBJ2-7	TGTGCCAGCAGCTACCCTGGGGGACAGGGCACTTCCTACGAGCAGTACTTC	CASSYPGGQGTSYEQYF
.	TRBV28	TRBJ2-5	TGTGCCAGCAGTTACAGGAATCCGGAGACCCAGTACTTC	CASSYRNPETQYF
TRBD2	TRBV2	TRBJ2-2	TGTGCCAGCAGTGAAAGGACTAGCGGGAGCCGGGAGCTGTTTTTT	CASSERTSGSRELFF
TRBD1	TRBV11-2	TRBJ2-7	TGTGCCAGCAGCCAAGGGGGCAAGGCCTACGAGCAGTACTTC	CASSQGGKAYEQYF
.	TRBV27	TRBJ2-2	TGTGCCAGCAGTTCTGAACAGCTCACCGGGGAGCTGTTTTTT	CASSSEQLTGELFF
.	TRBV19	TRBJ1-1	TGTGCCAGTAGTATAGGTCCAGGGAACACTGAAGCTTTCTTT	CASSIGPGNTEAFF
TRBD1	TRBV19	TRBJ1-3	TGTGCCAGTAGTGACCCAGGACAGGGGCGAGGAAACACCATATATTTT	CASSDPGQGRGNTIYF
TRBD1	TRBV30	TRBJ1-4	TGTGCCTGGAGTGTATCAGGGGGGAGTGAAAAACTGTTTTTT	CAWSVSGGSEKLFF
TRBD1	TRBV6-1	TRBJ2-5	TGTGCCAGCAGGGGGGACAGGGGACAAGAGACCCAGTACTTC	CASRGDRGQETQYF
TRBD1	TRBV6-5	TRBJ1-1	TGTGCCAGCAGTTACCGACCCACAGGGGACACTGAAGCTTTCTTT	CASSYRPTGDTEAFF
.	TRBV5-1	TRBJ1-1	TGCGCCAGCAGCTTGGACAGGGAGGGCACTGAAGCTTTCTTT	CASSLDREGTEAFF
.	TRBV4-2	TRBJ2-7	TGTGCCAGCAGCCAAGAGGTGAGGGACTCCTACGAGCAGTACTTC	CASSQEVRDSYEQYF
.	TRBV7-8	TRBJ2-3	TGTGCCAGCAGCTTAATCCGGGACACAGATACGCAGTATTTT	CASSLIRDTDTQYF
.	TRBV19	TRBJ1-2	TGTGCCAGTAGTAGTATAGGCAACAGGGATGGGAACTATGGCTACACCTTC	CASSSIGNRDGNYGYTF
TRBD1	TRBV5-6	TRBJ1-2	TGTGCCAGCAGCTCCAGGGGGTTCTATGGCTACACCTTC	CASSSRGFYGYTF
TRBD1	TRBV28	TRBJ2-6	TGTGCCAGCAGTGACAGGGCCGGGGCCAACGTCCTGACTTTC	CASSDRAGANVLTF
TRBD2	TRBV7-2	TRBJ2-3	TGTGCCAGCAGCAGACTAGCGGGAAGCACAGATACGCAGTATTTT	CASSRLAGSTDTQYF
.	TRBV5-4	TRBJ2-1	TGTGCCAGCACCATTTCGGAGGCGGATGAGCAGTTCTTC	CASTISEADEQFF
.	TRBV4-1	TRBJ2-1	TGCGCCAGCAGCCAAGATTGGCGGGGATTCGGTGAGCAGTTCTTC	CASSQDWRGFGEQFF
.	TRBV7-9	TRBJ2-5	TGTGCCAGCAGCTTAGAATTGCGGGGTCGGGAGACCCAGTACTTC	CASSLELRGRETQYF
.	TRBV27	TRBJ1-1	TGTGCCAGCAGTTTGTCCAGGGTGGGCACTGAAGCTTTCTTT	CASSLSRVGTEAFF
.	TRBV5-1	TRBJ1-5	TGCGCCAGCAGCGCTGATGGACTTAGCAATCAGCCCCAGCATTTT	CASSADGLSNQPQHF
.	TRBV4-3	TRBJ1-5	TGCGCCAGCAGCCAAGATCAGCTGGGGGGACAGCCCCAGCATTTT	CASSQDQLGGQPQHF
.	TRBV7-9	TRBJ2-3	TGTGCCAGCAGCTTAGATCCGGATAGACACACAGATACGCAGTATTTT	CASSLDPDRHTDTQYF
.	TRBV10-2	TRBJ2-7	TGCGCCAGCAGTGATGACTACGAGCAGTACTTC	CASSDDYEQYF
.	TRBV21-1	TRBJ1-5	TGTGCCAGCAGCGCCTCGGGACAGCATAGCAATCAGCCCCAGCATTTT	CASSASGQHSNQPQHF
.	TRBV19	TRBJ1-6	TGTGCCAGTAGGCACAGGAACTATAATTCACCCCTCCACTTT	CASRHRNYNSPLHF
TRBD1	TRBV5-4	TRBJ2-7	TGTGCCAGCAGCCCGCCGGGACAGAGAGGCGAGCAGTACTTC	CASSPPGQRGEQYF
.	TRBV7-9	TRBJ2-6	TGTGCCAGCATGACAGGAGCCAAGAGTCGCTCTGGGGCCAACGTCCTGACTTTC	CASMTGAKSRSGANVLTF
TRBD1	TRBV7-2	TRBJ2-5	TGTGCCAGCAGCTTAGCGCCTGGGACAGGGGGCGGAGAGACCCAGTACTTC	CASSLAPGTGGGETQYF
.	TRBV5-4	TRBJ1-2	TGTGCCAGCAGCTCCCCCGGGGGGCGAGGCTACACCTTC	CASSSPGGRGYTF
.	TRBV11-2	TRBJ1-1	TGTGCCAGCAGCTTAGGCGAGCGGGGAACTGAAGCTTTCTTT	CASSLGERGTEAFF
.	TRBV5-1	TRBJ2-2	TGCGCCAGCAGCAGACAGGTGGGCACCGGGGAGCTGTTTTTT	CASSRQVGTGELFF
.	TRBV5-1	TRBJ2-7	TGCGCCAGCAGCGTATCACAGGGCAACTACGAGCAGTACTTC	CASSVSQGNYEQYF
.	TRBV5-1	TRBJ2-7	TGCGCCAGCAGCTTACTAGAAGGCTACGAGCAGTACTTC	CASSLLEGYEQYF
TRBD1	TRBV5-1	TRBJ2-4	TGCGCCAGCAGCTTGAACCTAGGGGGCACCCAAAACATTCAGTACTTC	CASSLNLGGTQNIQYF
TRBD1	TRBV5-5	TRBJ1-5	TGTGCCAGCAGCTTGTGGGTCCGACAGGGGGATCAGCCCCAGCATTTT	CASSLWVRQGDQPQHF
.	TRBV6-1	TRBJ2-7	TGTGCCAGCAGTGAAGCAAGTGGCAGGGGTTACGAGCAGTACTTC	CASSEASGRGYEQYF
.	TRBV11-2	TRBJ2-7	TGTGCCAGCAGCTATCCCCCTCCCTACGAGCAGTACTTC	CASSYPPPYEQYF
TRBD2	TRBV5-1	TRBJ2-5	TGCGCCAGCAGCTCGACTGGGACTAGCGGGGGGGCAGAGACCCAGTACTTC	CASSSTGTSGGAETQYF
TRBD2	TRBV19	TRBJ2-2	TGTGCCAGTAGTATATTAGGGCGGCTAGCGGGAGTGAACACCGGGGAGCTGTTTTTT	CASSILGRLAGVNTGELFF
TRBD2	TRBV9	TRBJ2-7	TGTGCCAGCAGCCGGGCGGGGGGCCAACCCTACGAGCAGTACTTC	CASSRAGGQPYEQYF
.	TRBV5-5	TRBJ1-1	TGTGCCAGCAGCTTCGGGGGGGGCGCCGGTCTGAACACTGAAGCTTTCTTT	CASSFGGGAGLNTEAFF
TRBD2	TRBV4-2	TRBJ2-5	TGTGCCAGCAGCCAATCCGGAGGGGCTAGCGGGGGTCAAGAGACCCAGTACTTC	CASSQSGGASGGQETQYF
TRBD1	TRBV6-5	TRBJ1-5	TGTGCCAGCAGTCAGACAGGGGGTGGTCAGCCCCAGCATTTT	CASSQTGGGQPQHF
.	TRBV5-1	TRBJ2-7	TGCGCCAGCAGCTTGAACAGTAACGACTACGAGCAGTACTTC	CASSLNSNDYEQYF
.	TRBV19	TRBJ1-2	TGTGCCAGTAGTATGCCACAGGGATTCCTCTATGGCTACACCTTC	CASSMPQGFLYGYTF
TRBD2	TRBV6-1	TRBJ2-1	TGTGCCAGCAGAAAAAGACTAGCGGGGGACAATGAGCAGTTCTTC	CASRKRLAGDNEQFF
TRBD1	TRBV10-2	TRBJ1-3	TGCGCCAGCAGTGGCACAGGGGGCTACGGAAACACCATATATTTT	CASSGTGGYGNTIYF
TRBD1	TRBV5-4	TRBJ1-5	TGTGCCAGCAGCCTTCGGACAGGGGGCGAGGTTCATCAGCCCCAGCATTTT	CASSLRTGGEVHQPQHF
.	TRBV20-1	TRBJ2-7	TGCAGTGCCGTTCGAGGGGGCGAGCAGTACTTC	CSAVRGGEQYF